These 10 T cell receptor beta chains came from one sample sequenced in a study of cytomegalovirus exposure and HLA in healthy donors. Both 60 Vbeta primers and 13 Jbeta primers went into the PCR. Clones were sequenced by immunoSEQ multiplex PCR, and TCRdb holds only the in-frame ones, with some missing. The data show around 250,000 clones, around 81% seen once. The sample taken for sequencing was PBMCs. The receptors were gathered from a woman aged 55 to 70 in good health and CMV-seropositive.

V and J are TRBV10-3 and TRBJ2-3; 8 nucleotides match TRBD2. CDR1 and CDR2 from the germline V gene are ENHRY and SYGVKD. With V trimmed by 11 bases and J by 4 bases, 14 bases remained unmatched. There are 15 residues in the CDR3. CDR3 residues: CASRAREGPADTQYF. CDR3 in DNA: TGTGCCTCTCGAGCCCGGGAGGGCCCCGCAGATACGCAGTATTTT.

This chain uses TRBV6-6 with TRBJ1-3, with D perhaps TRBD1 (6 bases). CDR1 is MNHNY, CDR2 SVGAGI, per germline (reference sequence). CDR3 length: 14 residues. Between the trimmed V and J ends, which lost 7 bases and 0 bases, there was a span of 10 bases. CDR3 amino acids: CASKTDSSGNTIYF. CDR3 in DNA: TGTGCCAGCAAAACGGACAGCTCTGGAAACACCATATATTTT.

The rearrangement links TRBV5-1 to TRBJ2-3; possible D gene TRBD2, 7 bases. Germline CDR1 reads SGHRS; CDR2 reads YFSETQ. The germline V and J ends were trimmed by 7 bases and 3 bases, with 21 bases remaining between them. The length of the CDR3 is 16 residues. The CDR3 protein is CASGSGDILRTDTQYF. The CDR3 DNA follows: TGCGCCAGCGGAAGCGGGGACATCCTGAGGACAGATACGCAGTATTTT.

The chain recombines TRBV7-6 with TRBJ2-1, with 10 nucleotides matching TRBD2. This CDR3 has 15 amino acids. CDR1 is SGHVS and CDR2 is FNYEAQ in the germline V gene. V shed 5 bases, J shed 8 bases, and the junction held 9 bases outside the gene matches. The CDR3: CASSTLAGPGDEQFF. The CDR3 nucleotides read TGTGCCAGCAGCACACTAGCGGGGCCGGGGGATGAGCAGTTCTTC. Supplemented by reference TRBV7-6 and TRBJ2-1, the full variable domain reads GAGVSQSPRYKVTKRGQDVALRCDPISGHVSLYWYRQALGQGPEFLTYFNYEAQQDKSGLPNDRFSAERPEGSISTLTIQRTEQRDSAMYRCASSTLAGPGDEQFFGPGTRLTVL.

The chain uses TRBV10-3 and TRBJ1-3; D unclear. The V end was cut by 10 bases, the J end by 3 bases, with 16 bases between. The CDR3 has 14 residues. CDR1 and CDR2 (germline): ENHRY, SYGVKD. The CDR3 DNA follows: TGTGCCACCTCGAGAGGAGAAAATGGAAACACCATATATTTT. The encoded protein is CATSRGENGNTIYF.

The chain carries TRBV6-4 and TRBJ2-2; TRBD2 matches 8 bases. Losses at the gene ends were 2 bases for V and 9 bases for J; bases not matched to a gene: 8. The CDR3 runs to 15 residues. CDR1 is MRHNA and CDR2 is SNTAGT in the germline V gene. The CDR3: CASSDTGLGHRELFF. The CDR3 DNA sequence: TGTGCCAGCAGTGACACGGGACTAGGTCATAGGGAGCTGTTTTTT.

The chain has TRBV5-1 and TRBJ2-7; 10 positions match TRBD2. CDR1 SGHRS and CDR2 YFSETQ come from the germline V gene. This CDR3 contains 13 residues. Unmatched junction bases numbered 2, after V lost 4 bases and J lost 4 bases. CDR3 protein: CASSTSGTYEQYF. DNA of the CDR3: TGCGCCAGCAGCACTAGCGGGACTTACGAGCAGTACTTC.

The V and J genes are TRBV6-7 and TRBJ2-1; D may be TRBD1 (6 bases). TRBV6-7 is designated an ORF whose function remains uncertain. This CDR3 spans 14 amino acids. Between the trimmed V and J ends, which lost 0 bases and 3 bases, there was a span of 6 bases. CDR3 region: CASSYSGHYNEQFF. The DNA of the CDR3 is TGTGCCAGCAGTTACTCGGGACACTACAATGAGCAGTTCTTC.

This clone came up once. The chain couples TRBV9 to TRBJ1-3; D remains unclear. The V gene lost 4 bases and the J gene lost 3 bases, with 14 bases spanning the gap. The CDR3 is made up of 15 amino acids. Per the germline V gene, CDR1 is SGDLS and CDR2 is YYNGEE. The CDR3, as DNA: TGTGCCAGCAGCACAGACCCGACAAGTGGAAACACCATATATTTT. Protein: CASSTDPTSGNTIYF. Complete variable domain (other parts from reference TRBV9 and TRBJ1-3): DSGVTQTPKHLITATGQRVTLRCSPRSGDLSVYWYQQSLDQGLQFLIQYYNGEERAKGNILERFSAQQFPDLHSELNLSSLELGDSALYFCASSTDPTSGNTIYFGEGSWLTVV.

The chain has TRBV9 and TRBJ2-2, with 7 bases identical to TRBD1. CDR1 is SGDLS and CDR2 is YYNGEE in the germline V gene. This CDR3 is built from 13 residues. J lost 4 bases, V lost 9 bases, and 6 bases had no gene match. CDR3 residues: CATGTDLTGELFF. In DNA, the CDR3 is TGTGCCACCGGGACAGATCTCACCGGGGAGCTGTTTTTT. The complete variable domain, with remaining parts taken from reference TRBV9 and TRBJ2-2, reads DSGVTQTPKHLITATGQRVTLRCSPRSGDLSVYWYQQSLDQGLQFLIQYYNGEERAKGNILERFSAQQFPDLHSELNLSSLELGDSALYFCATGTDLTGELFFGEGSRLTVL.